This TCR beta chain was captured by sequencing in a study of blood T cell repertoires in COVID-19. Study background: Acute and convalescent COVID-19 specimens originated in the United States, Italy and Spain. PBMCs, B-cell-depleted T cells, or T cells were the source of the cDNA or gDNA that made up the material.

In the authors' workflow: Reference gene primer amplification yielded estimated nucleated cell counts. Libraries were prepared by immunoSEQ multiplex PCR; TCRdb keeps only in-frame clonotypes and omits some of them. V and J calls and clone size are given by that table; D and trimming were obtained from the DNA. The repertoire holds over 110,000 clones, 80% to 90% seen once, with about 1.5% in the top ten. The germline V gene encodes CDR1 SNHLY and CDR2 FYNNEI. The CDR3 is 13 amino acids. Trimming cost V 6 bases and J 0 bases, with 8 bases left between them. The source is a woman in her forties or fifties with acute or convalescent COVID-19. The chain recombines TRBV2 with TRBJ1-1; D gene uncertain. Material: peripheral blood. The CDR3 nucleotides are TGTGCCAGCAGGCCACTTTTGAACACTGAAGCTTTCTTT. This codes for CASRPLLNTEAFF.